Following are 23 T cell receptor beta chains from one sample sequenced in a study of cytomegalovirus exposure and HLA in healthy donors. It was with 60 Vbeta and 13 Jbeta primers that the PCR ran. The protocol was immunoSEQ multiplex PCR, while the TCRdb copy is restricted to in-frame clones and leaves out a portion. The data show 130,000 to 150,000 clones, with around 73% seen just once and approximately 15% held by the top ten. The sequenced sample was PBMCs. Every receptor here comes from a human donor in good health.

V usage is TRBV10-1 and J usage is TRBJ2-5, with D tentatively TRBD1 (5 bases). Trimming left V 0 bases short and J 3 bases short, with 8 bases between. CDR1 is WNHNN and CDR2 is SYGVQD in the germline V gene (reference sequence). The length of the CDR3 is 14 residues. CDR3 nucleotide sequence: TGCGCCAGCAGTGAGTCTGGCAGGGAAGAGACCCAGTACTTC. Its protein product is CASSESGREETQYF.

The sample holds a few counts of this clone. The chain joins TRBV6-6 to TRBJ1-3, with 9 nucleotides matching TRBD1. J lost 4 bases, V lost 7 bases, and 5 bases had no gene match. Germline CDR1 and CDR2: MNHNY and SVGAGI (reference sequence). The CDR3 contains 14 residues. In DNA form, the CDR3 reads TGTGCCAGCACGACAGGGGGGAAGGGAAACACCATATATTTT. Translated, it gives CASTTGGKGNTIYF.

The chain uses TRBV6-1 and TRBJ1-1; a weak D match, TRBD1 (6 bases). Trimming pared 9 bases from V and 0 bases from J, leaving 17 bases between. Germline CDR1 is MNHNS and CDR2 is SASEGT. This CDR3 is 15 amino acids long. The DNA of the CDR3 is TGTGCCAGTCGTACGCTACAGGGATTGAACACTGAAGCTTTCTTT. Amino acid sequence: CASRTLQGLNTEAFF.

CDR3 coding DNA: TGTGCCAGCAGCTTAAGGGACAGGGCGGATACGCAGTATTTT. It encodes CASSLRDRADTQYF. This chain links TRBV7-2 with TRBJ2-3; TRBD1 matches at 9 bases. Germline assignment: CDR1 SGHTA and CDR2 FQGNSA. After removal of 2 bases from V and 6 bases from J, the junction contained 3 bases not matched to a gene. The CDR3 consists of 14 residues.

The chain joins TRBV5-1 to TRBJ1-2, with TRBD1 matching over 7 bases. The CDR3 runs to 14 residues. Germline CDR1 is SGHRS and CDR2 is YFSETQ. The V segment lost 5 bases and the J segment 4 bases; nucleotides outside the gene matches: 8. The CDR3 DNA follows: TGCGCCAGCAGGAGTGACAGGGCATCCTATGGCTACACCTTC. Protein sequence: CASRSDRASYGYTF.

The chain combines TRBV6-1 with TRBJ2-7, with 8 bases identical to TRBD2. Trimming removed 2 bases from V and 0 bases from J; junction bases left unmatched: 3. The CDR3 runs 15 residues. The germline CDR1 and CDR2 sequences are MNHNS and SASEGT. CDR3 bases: TGTGCCAGCAGTGAATGGGGGACTAGCTCCTACGAGCAGTACTTC. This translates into CASSEWGTSSYEQYF.

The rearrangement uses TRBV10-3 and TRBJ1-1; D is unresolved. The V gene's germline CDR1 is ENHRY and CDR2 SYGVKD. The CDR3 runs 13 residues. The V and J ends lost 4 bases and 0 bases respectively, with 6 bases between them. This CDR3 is CAISVGVNTEAFF. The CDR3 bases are TGTGCCATCAGTGTGGGAGTGAACACTGAAGCTTTCTTT.

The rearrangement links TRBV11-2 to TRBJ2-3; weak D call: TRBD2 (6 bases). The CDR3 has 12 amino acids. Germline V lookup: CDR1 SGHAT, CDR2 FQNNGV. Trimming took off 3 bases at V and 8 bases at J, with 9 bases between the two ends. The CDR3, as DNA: TGTGCCAGCAGCTTCGGGGGAGGTACGCAGTATTTT. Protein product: CASSFGGGTQYF.

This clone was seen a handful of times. The CDR3 loop is CASSMGVSGEETQYF. DNA of the CDR3: TGCGCCAGCAGTATGGGGGTAAGCGGGGAAGAGACCCAGTACTTC. The chain links TRBV5-1 to TRBJ2-5; 7 bases match TRBD2. The CDR3 spans 15 residues. Looked up from germline, CDR1 is SGHRS and CDR2 is YFSETQ. V was clipped by 5 bases and J by 3 bases; unmatched bases: 10. The whole variable domain, remainder taken from reference TRBV5-1 and TRBJ2-5, is KAGVTQTPRYLIKTRGQQVTLSCSPISGHRSVSWYQQTPGQGLQFLFEYFSETQRNKGNFPGRFSGRQFSNSRSEMNVSTLELGDSALYLCASSMGVSGEETQYFGPGTRLLVL.

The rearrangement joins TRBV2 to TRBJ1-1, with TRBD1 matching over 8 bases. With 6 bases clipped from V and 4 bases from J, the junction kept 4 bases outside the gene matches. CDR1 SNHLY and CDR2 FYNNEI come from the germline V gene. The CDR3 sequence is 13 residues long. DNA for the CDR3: TGTGCCAGCAGGGGGGACAGGCGCACTGAAGCTTTCTTT. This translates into CASRGDRRTEAFF.

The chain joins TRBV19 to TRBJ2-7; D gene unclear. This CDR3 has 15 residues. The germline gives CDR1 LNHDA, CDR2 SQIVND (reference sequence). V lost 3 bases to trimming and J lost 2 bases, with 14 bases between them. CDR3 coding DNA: TGTGCCAGTAGTATTTTTAACAGTCCGACCTACGAGCAGTACTTC. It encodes CASSIFNSPTYEQYF.

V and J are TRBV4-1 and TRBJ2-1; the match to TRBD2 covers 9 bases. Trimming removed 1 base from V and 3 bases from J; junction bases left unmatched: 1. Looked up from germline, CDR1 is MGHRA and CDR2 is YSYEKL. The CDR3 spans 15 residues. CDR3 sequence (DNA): TGCGCCAGCAGCCAAGGACTAGCGGACTACAATGAGCAGTTCTTC. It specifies CASSQGLADYNEQFF.

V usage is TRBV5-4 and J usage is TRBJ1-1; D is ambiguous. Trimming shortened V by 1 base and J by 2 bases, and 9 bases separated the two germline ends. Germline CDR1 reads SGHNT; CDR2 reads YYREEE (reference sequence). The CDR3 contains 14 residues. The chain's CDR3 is CASSLSVINTEAFF. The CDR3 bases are TGTGCCAGCAGCTTGTCGGTGATTAACACTGAAGCTTTCTTT.

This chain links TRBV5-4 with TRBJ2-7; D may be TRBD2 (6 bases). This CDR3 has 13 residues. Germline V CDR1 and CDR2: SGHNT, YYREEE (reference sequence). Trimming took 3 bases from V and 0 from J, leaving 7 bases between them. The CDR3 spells CASSWDFSYEQYF. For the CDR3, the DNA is TGTGCCAGCAGCTGGGACTTCTCCTACGAGCAGTACTTC.

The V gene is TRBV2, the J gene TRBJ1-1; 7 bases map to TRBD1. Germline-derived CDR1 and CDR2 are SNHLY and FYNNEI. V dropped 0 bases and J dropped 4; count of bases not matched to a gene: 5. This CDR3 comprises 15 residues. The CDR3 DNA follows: TGTGCCAGCAGTGAAGCTGCCGCAGGGGGCACTGAAGCTTTCTTT. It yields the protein CASSEAAAGGTEAFF.

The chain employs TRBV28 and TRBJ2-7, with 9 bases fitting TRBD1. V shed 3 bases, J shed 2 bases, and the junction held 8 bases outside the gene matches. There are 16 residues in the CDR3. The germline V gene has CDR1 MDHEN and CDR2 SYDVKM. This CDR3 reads CASSFSPDRGAYEQYF. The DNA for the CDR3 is TGTGCCAGCAGTTTCTCCCCGGACAGGGGCGCCTACGAGCAGTACTTC. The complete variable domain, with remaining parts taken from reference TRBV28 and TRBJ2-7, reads DVKVTQSSRYLVKRTGEKVFLECVQDMDHENMFWYRQDPGLGLRLIYFSYDVKMKEKGDIPEGYSVSREKKERFSLILESASTNQTSMYLCASSFSPDRGAYEQYFGPGTRLTVT.

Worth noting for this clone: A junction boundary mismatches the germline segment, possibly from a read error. CDR3 DNA: TGTGCCAGCAGCCAAACCGGGACAGGGGAAGAGACTCAGTACTTC. Its protein product is CASSQTGTGEETQYF. This sequence joins TRBV7-3 and TRBJ2-5, with 10 bases matching TRBD1. CDR1 is SGHTA, CDR2 FQGTGA, per germline. The length of the CDR3 is 15 residues.

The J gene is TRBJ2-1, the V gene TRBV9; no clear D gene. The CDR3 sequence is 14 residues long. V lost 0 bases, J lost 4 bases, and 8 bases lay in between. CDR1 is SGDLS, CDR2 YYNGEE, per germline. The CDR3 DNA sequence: TGTGCCAGCAGCGTAGGAGAAGCGTACAATGAGCAGTTCTTC. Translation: CASSVGEAYNEQFF.

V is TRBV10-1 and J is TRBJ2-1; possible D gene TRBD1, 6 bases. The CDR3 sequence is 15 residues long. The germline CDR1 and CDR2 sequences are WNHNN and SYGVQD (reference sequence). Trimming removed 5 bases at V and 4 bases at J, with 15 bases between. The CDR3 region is CASSLAGDVYNEQFF. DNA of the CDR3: TGCGCCAGCAGTCTCGCAGGGGACGTTTACAATGAGCAGTTCTTC.

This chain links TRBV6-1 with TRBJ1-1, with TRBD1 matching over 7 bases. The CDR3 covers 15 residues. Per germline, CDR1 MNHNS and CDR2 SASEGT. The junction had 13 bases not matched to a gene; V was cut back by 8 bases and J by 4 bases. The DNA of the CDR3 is TGTGCCAGCTTGGGGACAGACTCTCTCCCCACTGAAGCTTTCTTT. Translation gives CASLGTDSLPTEAFF.

The CDR3: CASYKVPGDTQYF. The CDR3 nucleotides read TGCGCCAGCTACAAGGTGCCGGGAGATACGCAGTATTTT. The rearrangement joins TRBV5-1 to TRBJ2-3, with no clear D. Germline V gene sequence: CDR1 SGHRS, CDR2 YFSETQ. V was cut by 7 bases and J by 5 bases, with 14 bases left in between. The CDR3 is 13 residues long.

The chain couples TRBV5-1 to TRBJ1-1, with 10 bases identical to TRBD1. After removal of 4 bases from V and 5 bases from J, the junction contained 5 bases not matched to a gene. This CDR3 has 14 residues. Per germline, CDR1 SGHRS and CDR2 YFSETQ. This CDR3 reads CASSPGQGGTEAFF. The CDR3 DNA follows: TGCGCCAGCAGCCCAGGACAGGGGGGAACTGAAGCTTTCTTT. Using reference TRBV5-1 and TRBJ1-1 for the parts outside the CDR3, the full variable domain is KAGVTQTPRYLIKTRGQQVTLSCSPISGHRSVSWYQQTPGQGLQFLFEYFSETQRNKGNFPGRFSGRQFSNSRSEMNVSTLELGDSALYLCASSPGQGGTEAFFGQGTRLTVV.

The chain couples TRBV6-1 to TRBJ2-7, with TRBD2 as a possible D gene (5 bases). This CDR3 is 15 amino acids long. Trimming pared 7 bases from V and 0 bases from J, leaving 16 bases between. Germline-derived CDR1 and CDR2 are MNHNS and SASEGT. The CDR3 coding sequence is TGTGCCAGCACCAAAGAGGGCCCTAGCTCCTACGAGCAGTACTTC. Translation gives CASTKEGPSSYEQYF.